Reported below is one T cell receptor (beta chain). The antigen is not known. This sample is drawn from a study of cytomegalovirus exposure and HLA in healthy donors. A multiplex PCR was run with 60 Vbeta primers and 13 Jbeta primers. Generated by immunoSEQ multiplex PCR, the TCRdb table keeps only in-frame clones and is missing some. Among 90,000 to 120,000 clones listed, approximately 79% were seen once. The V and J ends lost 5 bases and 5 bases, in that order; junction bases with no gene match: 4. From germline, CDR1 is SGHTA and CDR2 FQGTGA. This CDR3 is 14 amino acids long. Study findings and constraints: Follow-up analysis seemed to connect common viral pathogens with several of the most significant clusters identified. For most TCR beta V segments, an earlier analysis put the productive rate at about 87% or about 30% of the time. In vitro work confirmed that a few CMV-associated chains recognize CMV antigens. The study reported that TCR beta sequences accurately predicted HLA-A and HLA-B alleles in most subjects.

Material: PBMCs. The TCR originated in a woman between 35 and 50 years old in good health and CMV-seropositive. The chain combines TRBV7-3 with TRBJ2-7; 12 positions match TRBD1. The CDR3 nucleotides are TGTGCCAGCAGCACGGGACAGGGGGCAAACGAGCAGTACTTC. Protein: CASSTGQGANEQYF.